Following are 9 T cell receptor beta chains from one sample sequenced in a study of cytomegalovirus exposure and HLA in healthy donors. The PCR made use of 60 Vbeta and 13 Jbeta primers. Profiled with immunoSEQ multiplex PCR; TCRdb holds only in-frame clones, not every one. The sample carries under 150,000 clones, 81% recorded once. The sample taken for sequencing was PBMCs. The receptors derive from a woman aged 25 to 39 in good health and CMV-seronegative.

This clone was found a few times. V gene TRBV5-1 combines with J gene TRBJ1-5; no definite D call. Germline V gene lookup returns CDR1 SGHRS and CDR2 YFSETQ. The V end was cut by 3 bases, the J end by 3 bases, with 10 bases between. This CDR3 comprises 14 residues. Here the CDR3 DNA reads TGCGCCAGCAGCTCCGACGGAGTCAATCAGCCCCAGCATTTT. It specifies CASSSDGVNQPQHF.

This rearrangement joins TRBV11-2 to TRBJ2-6; D is possibly TRBD2 (5 bases). Germline CDR1 and CDR2: SGHAT and FQNNGV. This CDR3 has 15 amino acids. V was clipped by 7 bases and J by 0 bases, with 10 bases between them. The CDR3 sequence is CASTLGSSGANVLTF. The CDR3 coding sequence is TGTGCCAGCACTCTAGGGAGCTCTGGGGCCAACGTCCTGACTTTC.

The rearrangement joins TRBV5-1 to TRBJ2-6; D ambiguous. V was shortened by 4 bases and J by 0 bases, with 11 bases between the two germline ends. The CDR3 spans 16 residues. Germline loops: CDR1 SGHRS, CDR2 YFSETQ. CDR3 coding DNA: TGCGCCAGCAGCCCTGCCCCAGTCTCTGGGGCCAACGTCCTGACTTTC. Its protein is CASSPAPVSGANVLTF.

The genes are TRBV28 and TRBJ2-5, with D perhaps TRBD1 (5 bases). The DNA end favors TRBJ2-7, so the J call may be wrong. CDR1 is MDHEN and CDR2 is SYDVKM in the germline V gene. CDR3 length: 13 residues. This CDR3 reads CASSLDTSYEQYF. The CDR3 DNA is TGTGCCAGCAGTTTGGACACCTCCTACGAGCAGTACTTC.

The rearrangement joins TRBV2 to TRBJ2-7, with a possible D match to TRBD2 (5 bases). CDR3 length: 12 residues. CDR1 and CDR2 from the germline V gene are SNHLY and FYNNEI. The germline V and J ends were trimmed by 7 bases and 0 bases, with 7 bases remaining between them. In DNA, the CDR3 is TGTGCCAGCAACGGGAACTCCTACGAGCAGTACTTC. Amino acid sequence: CASNGNSYEQYF.

This clone was counted a few times. The CDR3 is CASSPSSDYEQYF. Here the CDR3 DNA reads TGTGCCAGCAGTCCTAGCTCCGACTACGAGCAGTACTTC. The genes are TRBV27 and TRBJ2-7, with a weak D call TRBD2 (5 bases). V dropped 5 bases and J dropped 3 bases, with 11 bases sitting between them. This CDR3 has 13 amino acids. Germline V gene lookup returns CDR1 MNHEY and CDR2 SMNVEV (reference sequence).

This sequence joins TRBV5-3 and TRBJ2-4, with 8 bases lining up with TRBD2. TRBV5-3 is an open reading frame, and its role is uncertain. The CDR3 totals 20 residues. J gave up 0 bases and V 5 bases, and 19 bases lay outside the gene matches. Written as DNA, the CDR3 is TGTGCCAGAAGTACGGGGGGGGGTGAAATTTTGGCCATAGCCAAAAACATTCAGTACTTC. It is translated as CARSTGGGEILAIAKNIQYF.

The CDR3 is CASSLGGRDYGYTF. The CDR3 DNA is TGCGCCAGCAGCTTGGGCGGTCGGGACTATGGCTACACCTTC. V and J are TRBV5-1 and TRBJ1-2; D unresolved. The CDR3 sequence is 14 residues long. Trimming left V 0 bases short and J 3 bases short, with 9 bases between. Germline-derived CDR1 and CDR2 are SGHRS and YFSETQ.

The genes are TRBV28 and TRBJ2-1, with D possibly TRBD1 on 6 matching bases. V was clipped by 2 bases and J by 8 bases, with 13 bases between them. The CDR3 is made up of 14 amino acids. Germline CDR1 reads MDHEN; CDR2 reads SYDVKM. This CDR3 reads CASSLGGPRDEQFF. The CDR3 bases are TGTGCCAGCAGTTTAGGGGGCCCACGCGATGAGCAGTTCTTC.